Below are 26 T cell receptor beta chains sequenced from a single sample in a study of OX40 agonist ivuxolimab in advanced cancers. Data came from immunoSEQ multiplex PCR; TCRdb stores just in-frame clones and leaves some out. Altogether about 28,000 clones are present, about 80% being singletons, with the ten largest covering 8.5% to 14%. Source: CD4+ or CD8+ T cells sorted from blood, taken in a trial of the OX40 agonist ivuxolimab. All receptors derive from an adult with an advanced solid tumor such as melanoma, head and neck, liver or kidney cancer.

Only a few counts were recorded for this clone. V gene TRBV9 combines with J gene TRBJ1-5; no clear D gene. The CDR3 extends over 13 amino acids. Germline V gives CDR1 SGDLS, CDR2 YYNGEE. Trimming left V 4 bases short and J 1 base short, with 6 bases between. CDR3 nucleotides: TGTGCCAGCAGCCCCGGGAGCAATCAGCCCCAGCATTTT. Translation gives CASSPGSNQPQHF.

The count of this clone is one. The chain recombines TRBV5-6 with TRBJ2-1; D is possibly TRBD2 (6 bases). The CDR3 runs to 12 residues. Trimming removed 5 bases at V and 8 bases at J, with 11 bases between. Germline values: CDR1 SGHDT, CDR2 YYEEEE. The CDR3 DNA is TGTGCCAGCAGACTGCGGGGCCATGAGCAGTTCTTC. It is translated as CASRLRGHEQFF.

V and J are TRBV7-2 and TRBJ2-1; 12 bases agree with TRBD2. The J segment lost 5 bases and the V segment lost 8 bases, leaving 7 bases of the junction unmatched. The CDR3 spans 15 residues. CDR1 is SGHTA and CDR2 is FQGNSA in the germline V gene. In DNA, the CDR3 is TGTGCCAGCGGAAACTGGACTAGCGGGGACAATGAGCAGTTCTTC. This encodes CASGNWTSGDNEQFF.

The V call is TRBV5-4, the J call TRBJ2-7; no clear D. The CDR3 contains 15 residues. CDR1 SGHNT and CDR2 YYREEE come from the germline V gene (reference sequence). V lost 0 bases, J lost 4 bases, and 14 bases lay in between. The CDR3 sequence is CASSLEGQLIYEQYF. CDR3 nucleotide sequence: TGTGCCAGCAGCTTGGAAGGGCAACTCATATACGAGCAGTACTTC. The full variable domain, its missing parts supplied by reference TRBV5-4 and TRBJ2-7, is ETGVTQSPTHLIKTRGQQVTLRCSSQSGHNTVSWYQQALGQGPQFIFQYYREEENGRGNFPPRFSGLQFPNYSSELNVNALELDDSALYLCASSLEGQLIYEQYFGPGTRLTVT.

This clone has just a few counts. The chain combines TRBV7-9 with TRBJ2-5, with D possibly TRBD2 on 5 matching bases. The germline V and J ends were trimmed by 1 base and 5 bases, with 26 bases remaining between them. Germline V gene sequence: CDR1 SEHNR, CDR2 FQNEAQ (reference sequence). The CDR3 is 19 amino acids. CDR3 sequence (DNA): TGTGCCAGCAGCTTAGGGTCCGATGAGTCTAGCAAGAGGAGGGAGACCCAGTACTTC. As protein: CASSLGSDESSKRRETQYF.

The CDR3 DNA follows: TGTGCCAGCAGCTTATTGGCCGGGGGCGGAGAGACCCAGTACTTC. Translated: CASSLLAGGGETQYF. The chain joins TRBV7-2 to TRBJ2-5, with D perhaps matching TRBD1 or TRBD2 (6 bases each). V lost 2 bases and J lost 4, with 14 bases in between. The CDR3 loop spans 15 amino acids. Germline CDR1 reads SGHTA; CDR2 reads FQGNSA.

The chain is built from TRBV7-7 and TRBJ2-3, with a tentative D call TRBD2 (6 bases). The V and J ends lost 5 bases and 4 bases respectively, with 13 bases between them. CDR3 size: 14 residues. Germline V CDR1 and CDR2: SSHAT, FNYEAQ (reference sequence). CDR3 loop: CASSPGLRADTQYF. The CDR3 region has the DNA TGTGCCAGCAGCCCGGGACTGCGGGCAGATACGCAGTATTTT.

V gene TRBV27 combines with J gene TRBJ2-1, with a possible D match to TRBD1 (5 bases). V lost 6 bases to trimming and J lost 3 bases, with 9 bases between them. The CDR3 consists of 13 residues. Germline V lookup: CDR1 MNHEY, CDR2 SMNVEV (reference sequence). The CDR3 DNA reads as TGTGCCAGCAGCCTCAGGGACTACAATGAGCAGTTCTTC. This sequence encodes CASSLRDYNEQFF.

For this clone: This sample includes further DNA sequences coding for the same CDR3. The CDR3 loop is CSVEDRNTDTQYF. CDR3 in DNA: TGCAGCGTTGAAGATCGGAACACAGATACGCAGTATTTT. The gene calls are TRBV29-1 and TRBJ2-3; no firm D call. This CDR3 is 13 amino acids long. The germline V gene has CDR1 SQVTM and CDR2 ANQGSEA. V was cut by 0 bases and J by 2 bases, with 6 bases left in between.

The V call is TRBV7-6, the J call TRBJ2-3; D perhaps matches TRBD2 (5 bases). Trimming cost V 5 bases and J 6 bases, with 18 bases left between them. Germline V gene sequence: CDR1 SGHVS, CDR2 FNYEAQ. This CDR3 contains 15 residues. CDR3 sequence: CASSVQSSGEDTQYF. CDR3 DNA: TGTGCCAGCAGCGTACAGTCCTCTGGGGAGGATACGCAGTATTTT.

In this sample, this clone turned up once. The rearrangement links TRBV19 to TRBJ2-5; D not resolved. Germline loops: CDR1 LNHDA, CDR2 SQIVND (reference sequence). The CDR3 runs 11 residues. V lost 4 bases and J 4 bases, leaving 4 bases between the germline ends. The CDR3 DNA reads TGTGCCAGTAGTAACGGAGAGACCCAGTACTTC. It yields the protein CASSNGETQYF.

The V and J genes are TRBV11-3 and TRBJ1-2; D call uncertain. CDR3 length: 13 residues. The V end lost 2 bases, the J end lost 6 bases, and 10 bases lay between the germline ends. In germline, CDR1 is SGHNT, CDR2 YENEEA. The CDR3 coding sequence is TGTGCCAGCAGCTTAAATGTGGGGAATGGCTACACCTTC. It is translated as CASSLNVGNGYTF.

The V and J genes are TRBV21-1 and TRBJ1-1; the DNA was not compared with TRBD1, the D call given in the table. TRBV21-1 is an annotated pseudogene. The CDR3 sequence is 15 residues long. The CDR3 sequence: CASSMKGAENTEAFF. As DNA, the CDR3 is TGTGCCAGCAGCATGAAGGGGGCCGAGAACACTGAAGCTTTCTTT.

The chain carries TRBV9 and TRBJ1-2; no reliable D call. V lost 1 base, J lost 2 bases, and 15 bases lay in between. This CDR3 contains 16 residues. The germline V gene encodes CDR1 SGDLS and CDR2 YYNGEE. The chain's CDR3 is CASSVSSQAINYGYTF. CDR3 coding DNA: TGTGCCAGCAGCGTATCGTCGCAGGCCATCAACTATGGCTACACCTTC.

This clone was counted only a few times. Here the CDR3 reads CASSAGGRGLRNSPLHF. The DNA for the CDR3 is TGTGCCAGCAGCGCCGGGGGCAGGGGGCTAAGGAATTCACCCCTCCACTTT. The gene calls are TRBV9 and TRBJ1-6; 8 bases line up with TRBD1. The junction had 12 bases not matched to a gene; V was cut back by 3 bases and J by 7 bases. The germline V gene encodes CDR1 SGDLS and CDR2 YYNGEE. The CDR3 is 17 residues long.

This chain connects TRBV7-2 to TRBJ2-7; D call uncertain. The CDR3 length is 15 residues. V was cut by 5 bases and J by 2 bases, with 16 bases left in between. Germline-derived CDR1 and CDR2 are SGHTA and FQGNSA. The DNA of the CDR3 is TGTGCCAGCAGCCTCACCGCACTAAGCCCCTACGAGCAGTACTTC. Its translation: CASSLTALSPYEQYF.

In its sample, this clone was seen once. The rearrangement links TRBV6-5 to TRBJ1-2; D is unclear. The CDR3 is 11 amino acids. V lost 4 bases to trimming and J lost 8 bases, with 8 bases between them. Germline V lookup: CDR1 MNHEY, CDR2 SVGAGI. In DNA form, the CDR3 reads TGTGCCAGCAGTTCCTTTGGGGGCTACACCTTC. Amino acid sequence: CASSSFGGYTF.

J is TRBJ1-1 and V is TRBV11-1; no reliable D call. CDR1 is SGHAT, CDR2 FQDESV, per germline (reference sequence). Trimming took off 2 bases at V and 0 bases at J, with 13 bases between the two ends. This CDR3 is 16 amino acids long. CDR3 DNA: TGTGCCAGCAGCTTAAAGAGGGCTGGGATGAACACTGAAGCTTTCTTT. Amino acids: CASSLKRAGMNTEAFF.

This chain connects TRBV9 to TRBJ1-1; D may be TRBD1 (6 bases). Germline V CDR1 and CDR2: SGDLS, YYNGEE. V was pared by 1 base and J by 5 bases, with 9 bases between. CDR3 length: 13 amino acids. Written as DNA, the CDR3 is TGTGCCAGCAGCGTACCAGGGGCGACTGAAGCTTTCTTT. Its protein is CASSVPGATEAFF.

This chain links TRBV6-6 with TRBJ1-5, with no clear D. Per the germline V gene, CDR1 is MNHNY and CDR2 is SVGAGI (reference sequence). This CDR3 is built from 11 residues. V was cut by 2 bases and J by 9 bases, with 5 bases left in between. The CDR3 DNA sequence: TGTGCCAGCAGTTACAACGGGCCCCAGCATTTT. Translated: CASSYNGPQHF.

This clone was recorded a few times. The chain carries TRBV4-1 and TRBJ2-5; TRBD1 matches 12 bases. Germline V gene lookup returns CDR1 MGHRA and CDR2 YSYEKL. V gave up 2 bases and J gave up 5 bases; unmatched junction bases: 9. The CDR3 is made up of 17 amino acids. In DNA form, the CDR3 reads TGCGCCAGCAGCCAATCAGCCCGGGACAGGGGGCATGAGACCCAGTACTTC. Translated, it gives CASSQSARDRGHETQYF.

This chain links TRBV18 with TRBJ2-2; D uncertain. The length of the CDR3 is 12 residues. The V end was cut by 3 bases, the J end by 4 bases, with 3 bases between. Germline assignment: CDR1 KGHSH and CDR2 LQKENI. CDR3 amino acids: CASSPATGELFF. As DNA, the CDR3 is TGTGCCAGCTCACCTGCCACCGGGGAGCTGTTTTTT.

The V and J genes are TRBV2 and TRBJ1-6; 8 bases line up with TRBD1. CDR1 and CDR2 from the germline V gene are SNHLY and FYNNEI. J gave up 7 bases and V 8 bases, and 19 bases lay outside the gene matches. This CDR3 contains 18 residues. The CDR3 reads CASRLATGAHVGNSPLHF. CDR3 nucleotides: TGTGCCAGCCGTTTGGCGACAGGGGCGCACGTGGGGAATTCACCCCTCCACTTT. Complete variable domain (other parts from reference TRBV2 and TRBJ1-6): EPEVTQTPSHQVTQMGQEVILRCVPISNHLYFYWYRQILGQKVEFLVSFYNNEISEKSEIFDDQFSVERPDGSNFTLKIRSTKLEDSAMYFCASRLATGAHVGNSPLHFGNGTRLTVT.

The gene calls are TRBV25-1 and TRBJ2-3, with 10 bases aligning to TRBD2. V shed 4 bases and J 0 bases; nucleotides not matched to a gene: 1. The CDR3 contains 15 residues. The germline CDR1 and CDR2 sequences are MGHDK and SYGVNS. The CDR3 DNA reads TGTGCCAGCAGTGCACTAGCGGGGAGCACAGATACGCAGTATTTT. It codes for CASSALAGSTDTQYF.

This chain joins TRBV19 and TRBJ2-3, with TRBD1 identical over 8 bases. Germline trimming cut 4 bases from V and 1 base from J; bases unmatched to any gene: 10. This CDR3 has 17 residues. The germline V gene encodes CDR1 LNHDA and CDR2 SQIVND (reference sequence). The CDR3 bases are TGTGCCAGTAGTAGTCCCCGAGCAGGGGGCCGCACAGATACGCAGTATTTT. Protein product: CASSSPRAGGRTDTQYF.

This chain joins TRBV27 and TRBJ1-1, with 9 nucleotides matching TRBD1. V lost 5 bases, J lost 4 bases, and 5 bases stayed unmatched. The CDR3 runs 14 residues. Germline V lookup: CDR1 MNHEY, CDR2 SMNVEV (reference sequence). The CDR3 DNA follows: TGTGCCAGCAGTACCCAACAGGGGGCCACTGAAGCTTTCTTT. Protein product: CASSTQQGATEAFF.